This TCR beta chain was profiled in a study of blood T cells in healthy people across ages. Whole-study findings and limits: The CMV status of each donor remained undetermined, and this could have confounded shifts in expanded clonotypes.

Germline V gene sequence: CDR1 SGHVS, CDR2 FNYEAQ. V was shortened by 2 bases and J by 0 bases, with 10 bases between the two germline ends. The CDR3 runs 16 residues. Then a second PCR, running roughly 7 to 11 cycles, was carried out with a sample-barcoded 5' primer and a J-beta primer mix. TCRdb processed the 5' RACE reads anew with MiXCR; each CDR3 protein has one entry. The sample lists more than 750,000 distinct CDR3 sequences; 25% to 30% were seen once. Only a few counts were recorded for this clonotype. The target antigen is unknown. These data also featured in a second study, about T cells of mothers and their children.

The sequence came from a middle-aged woman in good health. V and J are TRBV7-6 and TRBJ2-2; D gene unclear. Sequencing was done on a sample of blood. The CDR3 bases are TGTGCCAGCAGCTTAATCCTGGGAACGAACACCGGGGAGCTGTTTTTT. Residues: CASSLILGTNTGELFF.